These 18 T cell receptor beta chains came from one sample sequenced in a study of T cells after yellow fever vaccination. Using its own MiXCR run on the 5' RACE reads, TCRdb lists one record per CDR3 protein. The sample gives around 500,000 distinct CDR3 sequences, about a fifth of which show up once; roughly a sixth is in the top ten. The specimen was PBMCs, collected roughly 20 days after the first yellow fever vaccination. These receptor sequences come from a man younger than 35 who received the YFV17D yellow fever vaccine.

The V call is TRBV18, the J call TRBJ2-5; possible D gene TRBD2, 6 bases. This CDR3 has 14 amino acids. Trimming left V 5 bases short and J 5 bases short, with 15 bases between. The germline CDR1 and CDR2 sequences are KGHSH and LQKENI. The CDR3 here is CASSERPGGETQYF. For the CDR3, the DNA is TGTGCCAGCTCAGAAAGACCAGGAGGGGAGACCCAGTACTTC.

The rearrangement links TRBV27 to TRBJ2-6; D unclear. The V end lost 2 bases, the J end lost 4 bases, and 9 bases lay between the germline ends. The germline gives CDR1 MNHEY, CDR2 SMNVEV (reference sequence). The CDR3 totals 15 residues. CDR3 in amino acids: CASSLTAAGANVLTF. The CDR3 DNA reads as TGTGCCAGCAGTTTAACGGCAGCCGGGGCCAACGTCCTGACTTTC.

V is TRBV20-1 and J is TRBJ2-7, with TRBD1 matching over 9 bases. Germline values: CDR1 DFQATT, CDR2 SNEGSKA (reference sequence). The CDR3 sequence is 16 residues long. V was clipped by 1 base and J by 4 bases; unmatched bases: 11. The CDR3 sequence: CSARGGTGFPTYEQYV. The CDR3 bases are TGCAGTGCTAGAGGCGGGACAGGGTTCCCGACATACGAGCAGTACGTC.

The chain couples TRBV5-1 to TRBJ2-2, with 7 bases fitting TRBD1. J was trimmed by 7 bases and V by 7 bases; bases with no gene match: 10. CDR3 length equals 14 residues. The germline V gene has CDR1 SGHRS and CDR2 YFSETQ. CDR3 DNA: TGCGCCAGCCACACCAGGGGGTCGGTCGGGGAGCTGTTTTTT. It yields the protein CASHTRGSVGELFF.

The chain is built from TRBV13 and TRBJ2-1; unclear D gene. The V gene lost 1 base and the J gene lost 3 bases, with 10 bases spanning the gap. Germline V gene lookup returns CDR1 PRHDT and CDR2 FYEKMQ (reference sequence). CDR3 length: 15 amino acids. The CDR3 nucleotides are TGTGCCAGCAGCTTAGTACTTGGGCTCTACAATGAGCAGTTCTTC. Amino acid sequence: CASSLVLGLYNEQFF.

The gene calls are TRBV5-4 and TRBJ2-1, with a tentative D call TRBD1 (5 bases). The germline gives CDR1 SGHNT, CDR2 YYREEE (reference sequence). V lost 2 bases and J lost 1, with 7 bases in between. CDR3 length: 14 amino acids. CDR3 DNA: TGTGCCAGCAGCTTCCAGGGATCCTACAATGAGCAGTTCTTC. Its translation is CASSFQGSYNEQFF.

This clonotype has only a few counts. This rearrangement joins TRBV5-1 to TRBJ2-4; maybe TRBD2 (6 bases). V lost 0 bases and J lost 3, with 13 bases in between. This CDR3 region has 16 residues. Germline V gene lookup returns CDR1 SGHRS and CDR2 YFSETQ. As DNA, the CDR3 is TGCGCCAGCAGCTTGGATGGCGGGGCCGGCAAAAACATTCAGTACTTC. Amino acids: CASSLDGGAGKNIQYF.

This clonotype was detected ten times or more. The rearrangement joins TRBV7-2 to TRBJ2-1; no clear D. V dropped 5 bases and J dropped 10 bases, with 12 bases sitting between them. In germline, CDR1 is SGHTA, CDR2 FQGNSA. This CDR3 has 12 amino acids. The CDR3 region is CASSPRVTEQFF. The CDR3 DNA sequence: TGTGCCAGCAGCCCCCGGGTTACCGAGCAGTTCTTC.

The rearrangement links TRBV6-5 to TRBJ1-1; TRBD1 is a possible D gene (5 bases). Trimming shortened V by 0 bases and J by 2 bases, and 10 bases separated the two germline ends. CDR1 is MNHEY and CDR2 is SVGAGI in the germline V gene. This CDR3 spans 15 amino acids. Written as DNA, the CDR3 is TGTGCCAGCAGTTACTCGGGGCCTATAAACACTGAAGCTTTCTTT. Residues: CASSYSGPINTEAFF.

This clonotype was picked up many times. The genes are TRBV4-1 and TRBJ2-3; 9 bases align to TRBD2. Germline CDR1 is MGHRA and CDR2 is YSYEKL. Trimming removed 2 bases from V and 2 bases from J; junction bases left unmatched: 11. The CDR3 extends over 18 amino acids. The CDR3 sequence: CASSQLPGLASTTDTQYF. The CDR3 bases are TGCGCCAGCAGCCAACTTCCGGGACTAGCATCCACCACAGATACGCAGTATTTT.

The chain uses TRBV4-1 and TRBJ2-1, with TRBD2 matching 7 bases. The CDR3 sequence is 15 residues long. The V gene end was trimmed by 4 bases and the J gene end by 4 bases; junction bases not matched to a gene: 7. The germline gives CDR1 MGHRA, CDR2 YSYEKL. CDR3 nucleotides: TGCGCCAGCAGCCCCACTAGCGAGGGGTACAATGAGCAGTTCTTC. As protein: CASSPTSEGYNEQFF.

The rearrangement joins TRBV29-1 to TRBJ2-3, with TRBD2 as a possible D gene (6 bases). Germline values: CDR1 SQVTM, CDR2 ANQGSEA. The CDR3 runs 14 residues. The V gene lost 5 bases and the J gene lost 0 bases, with 12 bases spanning the gap. The CDR3 reads CSVRRRESTDTQYF. The CDR3 DNA reads TGCAGCGTTCGACGGAGGGAGAGCACAGATACGCAGTATTTT.

This clonotype was picked up a small number of times. This rearrangement joins TRBV27 to TRBJ2-5; no firm D call. CDR1 is MNHEY, CDR2 SMNVEV, per germline (reference sequence). The CDR3 has 16 amino acids. With 5 bases removed from V and 3 bases from J, the gap between germline ends came to 19 bases. The CDR3 nucleotides are TGTGCCAGCAGTCCTATCCCCACAGAGGCTAAAGAGACCCAGTACTTC. This encodes CASSPIPTEAKETQYF.

The V gene is TRBV12-3 or TRBV12-4, the J gene TRBJ1-3; no reliable D call. Trimming took 10 bases from V and 0 from J, leaving 7 bases between them. CDR3 length: 12 residues. The CDR3 sequence: CAIPASGNTIYF. CDR3 DNA: TGTGCCATCCCTGCCTCTGGAAACACCATATATTTT.

The chain combines TRBV5-1 with TRBJ2-1, with TRBD1 as a possible D gene (6 bases). V was pared by 4 bases and J by 3 bases, with 17 bases between. The CDR3 spans 16 residues. Germline values: CDR1 SGHRS, CDR2 YFSETQ. CDR3 DNA: TGCGCCAGCAGCACGGACAGCAATGCTTTCTACAATGAGCAGTTCTTC. It translates to CASSTDSNAFYNEQFF.

This clonotype has only a few counts. The chain carries TRBV4-2 and TRBJ2-2; the D is unclear. The ends were cut back, 3 bases at V and 1 base at J, with 9 bases in the middle. The germline V gene has CDR1 LGHNA and CDR2 YNFKEQ. The CDR3 runs 15 residues. The CDR3 loop reads CASSQSGRNTGELFF. The CDR3 DNA reads as TGTGCCAGCAGCCAGAGTGGCCGGAACACCGGGGAGCTGTTTTTT.

The chain couples TRBV27 to TRBJ2-2, with D possibly TRBD2 on 6 matching bases. V dropped 8 bases and J dropped 3 bases, with 16 bases sitting between them. The CDR3 is 15 residues long. Per the germline V gene, CDR1 is MNHEY and CDR2 is SMNVEV (reference sequence). CDR3 sequence reads: CASSEISGDTGELFF. The CDR3 nucleotides are TGTGCCAGCTCCGAAATTAGCGGAGACACCGGGGAGCTGTTTTTT.

In this sample, this clonotype turned up a few times. This rearrangement joins TRBV28 to TRBJ1-1; tentatively, D is TRBD1 (6 bases). CDR1 is MDHEN and CDR2 is SYDVKM in the germline V gene. Trimming removed 2 bases from V and 4 bases from J, with 20 bases in between. There are 17 residues in the CDR3. The CDR3 spells CASSLVLNTGMGTEAFF. The CDR3 nucleotides read TGTGCCAGCAGTTTAGTCCTTAATACAGGGATGGGCACTGAAGCTTTCTTT.